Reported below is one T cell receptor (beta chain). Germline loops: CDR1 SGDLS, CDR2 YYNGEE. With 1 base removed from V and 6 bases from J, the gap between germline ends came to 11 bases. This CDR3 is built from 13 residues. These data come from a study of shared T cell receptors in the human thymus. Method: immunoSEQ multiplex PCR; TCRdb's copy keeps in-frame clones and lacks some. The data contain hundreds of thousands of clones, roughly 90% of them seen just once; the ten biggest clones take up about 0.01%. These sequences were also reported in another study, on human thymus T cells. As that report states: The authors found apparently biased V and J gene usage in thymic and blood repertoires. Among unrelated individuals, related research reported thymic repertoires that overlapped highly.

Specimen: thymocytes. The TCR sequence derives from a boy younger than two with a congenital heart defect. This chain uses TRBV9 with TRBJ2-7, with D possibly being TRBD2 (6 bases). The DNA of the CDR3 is TGTGCCAGCAGCGTAATTCGGGGGAGCGAGCAGTACTTC. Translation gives CASSVIRGSEQYF. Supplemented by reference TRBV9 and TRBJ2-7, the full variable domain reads DSGVTQTPKHLITATGQRVTLRCSPRSGDLSVYWYQQSLDQGLQFLIQYYNGEERAKGNILERFSAQQFPDLHSELNLSSLELGDSALYFCASSVIRGSEQYFGPGTRLTVT.